These 2 T cell receptor beta chains were sequenced from one sample in a study of shared clonotypes between healthy human individuals. Naive CD8 cells lacked CD45RO, underwent positive selection for CCR7 and left out terminally differentiated effector memory CD45RA+ cells. Data came from immunoSEQ multiplex PCR; TCRdb stores just in-frame clones and leaves some out. This table has under 1 million clones, about 91% appearing once. Sequencing was carried out using naive CD8+ T cells sorted from blood. These receptors were obtained from a man younger than 45 in good health.

V gene TRBV10-3 combines with J gene TRBJ2-2; 8 nucleotides line up with TRBD2. The CDR3 is 15 residues long. V lost 10 bases and J lost 2; bases outside the gene matches: 9. CDR1 is ENHRY, CDR2 SYGVKD, per germline. CDR3 amino acids: CATGVAGINTGELFF. The CDR3 DNA sequence: TGTGCCACAGGGGTAGCGGGGATAAACACCGGGGAGCTGTTTTTT.

The rearrangement uses TRBV7-3 and TRBJ2-3; 8 bases match TRBD2. Losses at the gene ends were 0 bases for V and 4 bases for J; bases not matched to a gene: 3. Germline loops: CDR1 SGHTA, CDR2 FQGTGA. The CDR3 extends over 15 amino acids. CDR3: CASSLTAGVSDTQYF. The CDR3 DNA reads as TGTGCCAGCAGCTTAACAGCGGGAGTCTCAGATACGCAGTATTTT. Based on the CDR3 plus reference TRBV7-3 and TRBJ2-3, the full variable domain is GAGVSQTPSNKVTEKGKYVELRCDPISGHTALYWYRQSLGQGPEFLIYFQGTGAADDSGLPNDRFFAVRPEGSVSTLKIQRTERGDSAVYLCASSLTAGVSDTQYFGPGTRLTVL.